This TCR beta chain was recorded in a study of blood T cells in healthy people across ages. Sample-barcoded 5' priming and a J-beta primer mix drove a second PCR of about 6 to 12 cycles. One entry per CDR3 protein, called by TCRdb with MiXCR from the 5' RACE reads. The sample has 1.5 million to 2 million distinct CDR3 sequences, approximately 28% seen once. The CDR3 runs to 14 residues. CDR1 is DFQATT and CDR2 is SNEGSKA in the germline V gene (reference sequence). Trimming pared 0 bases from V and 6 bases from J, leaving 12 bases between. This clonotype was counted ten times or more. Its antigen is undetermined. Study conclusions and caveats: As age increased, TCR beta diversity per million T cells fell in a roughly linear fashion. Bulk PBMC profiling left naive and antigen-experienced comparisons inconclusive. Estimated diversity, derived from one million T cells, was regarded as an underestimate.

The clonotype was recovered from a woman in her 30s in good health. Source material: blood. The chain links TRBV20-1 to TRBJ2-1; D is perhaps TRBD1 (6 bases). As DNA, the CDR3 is TGCAGTGCTAGAGATGTCAACAGGGCCAATGAGCAGTTCTTC. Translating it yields CSARDVNRANEQFF.